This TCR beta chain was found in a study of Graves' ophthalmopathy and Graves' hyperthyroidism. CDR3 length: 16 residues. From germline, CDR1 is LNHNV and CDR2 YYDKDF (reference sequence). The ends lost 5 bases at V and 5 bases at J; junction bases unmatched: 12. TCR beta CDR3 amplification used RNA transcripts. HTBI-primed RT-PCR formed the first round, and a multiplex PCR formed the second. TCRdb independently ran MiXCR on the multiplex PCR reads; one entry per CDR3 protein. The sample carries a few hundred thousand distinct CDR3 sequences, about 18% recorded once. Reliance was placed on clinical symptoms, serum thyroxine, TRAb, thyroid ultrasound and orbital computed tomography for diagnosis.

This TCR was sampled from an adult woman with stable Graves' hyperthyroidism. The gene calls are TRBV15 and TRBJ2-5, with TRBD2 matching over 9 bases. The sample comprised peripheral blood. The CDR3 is CATSGDSGGSGETQYF. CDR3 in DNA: TGTGCCACCAGCGGGGATAGCGGGGGATCAGGGGAGACCCAGTACTTC.